This T cell receptor (beta chain) originates from a study of blood T cell repertoires in COVID-19. Across the study: Sites across the United States, Italy and Spain contributed samples from acute and convalescent COVID-19.

In the source study's methods: Estimated nucleated cell counts came from reference gene primer amplification. TCRdb's table, derived via immunoSEQ multiplex PCR, lists solely in-frame clones and lacks some. The DNA gave D and trimming, while V, J and clone size come from that table. Among roughly 500,000 clones listed, 89% were seen once. This clone came up many times. The sequence came from a man aged 18 to 29 with COVID-19, enrolled during active disease. The sequenced sample was peripheral blood.

DNA for the CDR3: TGTGCCATCAGTGAGTCGGCAGGGAATTCACCCCTCCACTTT. Protein product: CAISESAGNSPLHF. This chain uses TRBV10-3 with TRBJ1-6, with D maybe TRBD1 (5 bases). V was pared by 0 bases and J by 7 bases, with 7 bases between. There are 14 residues in the CDR3. CDR1 is ENHRY, CDR2 SYGVKD, per germline.